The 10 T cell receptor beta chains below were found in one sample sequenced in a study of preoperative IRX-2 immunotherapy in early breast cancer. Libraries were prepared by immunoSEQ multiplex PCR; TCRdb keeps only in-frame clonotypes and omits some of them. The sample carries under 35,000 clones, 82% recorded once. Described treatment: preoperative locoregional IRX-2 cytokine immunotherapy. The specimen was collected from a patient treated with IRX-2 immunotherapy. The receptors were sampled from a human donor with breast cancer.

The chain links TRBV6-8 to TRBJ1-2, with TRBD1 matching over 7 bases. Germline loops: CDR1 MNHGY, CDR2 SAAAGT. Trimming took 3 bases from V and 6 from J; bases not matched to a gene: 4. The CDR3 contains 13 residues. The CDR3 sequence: CASSYTGENGYTF. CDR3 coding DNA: TGTGCCAGCAGTTATACAGGGGAAAATGGCTACACCTTC.

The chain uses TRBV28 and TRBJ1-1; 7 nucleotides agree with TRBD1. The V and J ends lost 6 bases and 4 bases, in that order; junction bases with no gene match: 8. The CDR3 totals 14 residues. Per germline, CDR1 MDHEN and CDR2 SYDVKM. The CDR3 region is CASSFTRGITEAFF. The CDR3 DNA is TGTGCCAGCAGCTTTACCAGGGGGATCACTGAAGCTTTCTTT.

The CDR3 sequence is CASRGTAMAFF. As DNA, the CDR3 is TGCGCCAGCAGGGGGACAGCGATGGCTTTCTTT. The chain links TRBV10-1 to TRBJ1-1; 7 bases are a match to TRBD1. The V segment lost 6 bases and the J segment 11 bases; nucleotides outside the gene matches: 6. CDR3 length: 11 residues. CDR1 is WNHNN and CDR2 is SYGVQD in the germline V gene (reference sequence).

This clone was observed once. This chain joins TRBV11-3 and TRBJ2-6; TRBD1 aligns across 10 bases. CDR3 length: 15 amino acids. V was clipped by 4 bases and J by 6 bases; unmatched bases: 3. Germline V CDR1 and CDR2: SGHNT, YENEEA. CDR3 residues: CASSSGTGVANVLTF. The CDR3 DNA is TGTGCCAGCAGCTCGGGGACAGGGGTGGCCAACGTCCTGACTTTC.

For the CDR3, the DNA is TGTGCTAGCCGACTTGGGGGAACCGGGGAGCTGTTTTTT. Amino acid sequence: CASRLGGTGELFF. The chain carries TRBV12-5 and TRBJ2-2; either TRBD1 or TRBD2 may supply D (5 bases each). The CDR3 extends over 13 amino acids. The V end lost 9 bases, the J end lost 5 bases, and 13 bases lay between the germline ends. CDR1 and CDR2 (germline): LGHNT, FRNRAP.

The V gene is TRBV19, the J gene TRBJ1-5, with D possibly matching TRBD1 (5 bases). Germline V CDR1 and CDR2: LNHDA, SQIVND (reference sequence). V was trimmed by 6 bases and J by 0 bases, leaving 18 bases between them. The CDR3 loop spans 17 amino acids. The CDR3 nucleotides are TGTGCCAGTAGCCGATTGACAGAGATTTATAGCAATCAGCCCCAGCATTTT. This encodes CASSRLTEIYSNQPQHF. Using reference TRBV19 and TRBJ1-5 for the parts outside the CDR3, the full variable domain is DGGITQSPKYLFRKEGQNVTLSCEQNLNHDAMYWYRQDPGQGLRLIYYSQIVNDFQKGDIAEGYSVSREKKESFPLTVTSAQKNPTAFYLCASSRLTEIYSNQPQHFGDGTRLSIL.

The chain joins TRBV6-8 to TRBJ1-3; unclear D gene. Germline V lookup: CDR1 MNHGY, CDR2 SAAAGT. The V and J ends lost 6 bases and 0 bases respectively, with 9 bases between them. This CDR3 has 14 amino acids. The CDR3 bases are TGTGCCAGCAGCACTTATGTCTCTGGAAACACCATATATTTT. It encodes CASSTYVSGNTIYF.

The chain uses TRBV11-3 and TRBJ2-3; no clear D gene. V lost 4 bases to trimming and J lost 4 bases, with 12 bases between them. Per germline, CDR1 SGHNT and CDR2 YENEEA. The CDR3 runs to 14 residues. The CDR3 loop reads CASSWVGFADTQYF. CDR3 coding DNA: TGTGCCAGCAGCTGGGTGGGGTTCGCAGATACGCAGTATTTT.

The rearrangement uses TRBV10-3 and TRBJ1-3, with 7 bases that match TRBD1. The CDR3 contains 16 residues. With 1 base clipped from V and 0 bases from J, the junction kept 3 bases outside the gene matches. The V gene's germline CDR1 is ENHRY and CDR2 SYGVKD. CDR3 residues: CAISEWRGPSGNTIYF. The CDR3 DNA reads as TGTGCCATCAGTGAGTGGAGGGGGCCCTCTGGAAACACCATATATTTT.

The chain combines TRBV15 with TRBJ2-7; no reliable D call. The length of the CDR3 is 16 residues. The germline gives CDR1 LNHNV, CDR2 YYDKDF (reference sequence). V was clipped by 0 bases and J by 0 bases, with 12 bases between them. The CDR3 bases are TGTGCCACCAGCAGAGATTCACGGCAGGCCTCCTACGAGCAGTACTTC. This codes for CATSRDSRQASYEQYF.